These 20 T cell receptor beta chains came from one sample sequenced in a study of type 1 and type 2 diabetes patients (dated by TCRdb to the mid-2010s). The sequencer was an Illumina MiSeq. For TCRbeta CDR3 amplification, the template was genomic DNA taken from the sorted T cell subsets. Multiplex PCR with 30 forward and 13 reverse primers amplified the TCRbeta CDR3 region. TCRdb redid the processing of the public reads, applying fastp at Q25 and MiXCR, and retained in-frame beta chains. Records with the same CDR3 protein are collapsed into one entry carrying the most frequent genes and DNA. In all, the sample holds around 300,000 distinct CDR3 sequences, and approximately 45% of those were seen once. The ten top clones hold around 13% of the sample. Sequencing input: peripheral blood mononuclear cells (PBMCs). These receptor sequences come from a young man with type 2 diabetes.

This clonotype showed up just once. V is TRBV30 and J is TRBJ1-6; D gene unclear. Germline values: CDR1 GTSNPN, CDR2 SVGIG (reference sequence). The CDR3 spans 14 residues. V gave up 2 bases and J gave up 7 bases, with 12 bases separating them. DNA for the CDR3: TGTGCCTGGAGTACAAAGAGGCCAAATTCACCCCTCCACTTT. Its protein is CAWSTKRPNSPLHF.

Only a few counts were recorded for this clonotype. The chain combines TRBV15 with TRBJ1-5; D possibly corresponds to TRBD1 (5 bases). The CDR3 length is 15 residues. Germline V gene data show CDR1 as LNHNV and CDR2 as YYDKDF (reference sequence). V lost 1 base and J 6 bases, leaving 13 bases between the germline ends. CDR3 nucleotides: TGTGCCACCAGCAGAGGACCGACAGAAGGTCAGCCCCAGCATTTT. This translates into CATSRGPTEGQPQHF. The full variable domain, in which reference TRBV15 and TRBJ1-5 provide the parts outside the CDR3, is DAMVIQNPRYQVTQFGKPVTLSCSQTLNHNVMYWYQQKSSQAPKLLFHYYDKDFNNEADTPDNFQSRRPNTSFCFLDIRSPGLGDTAMYLCATSRGPTEGQPQHFGDGTRLSIL.

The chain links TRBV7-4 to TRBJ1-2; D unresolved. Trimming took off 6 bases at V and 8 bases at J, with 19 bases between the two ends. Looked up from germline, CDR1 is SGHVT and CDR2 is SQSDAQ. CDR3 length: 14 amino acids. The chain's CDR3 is CASSSPIRGSGYTF. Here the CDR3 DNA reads TGTGCCAGCAGTTCCCCCATCCGTGGTAGCGGCTACACCTTC.

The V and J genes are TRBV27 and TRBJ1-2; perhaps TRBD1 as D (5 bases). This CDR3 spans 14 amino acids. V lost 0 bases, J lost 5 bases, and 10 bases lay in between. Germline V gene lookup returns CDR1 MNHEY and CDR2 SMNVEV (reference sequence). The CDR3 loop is CASSLSAGVYGYTF. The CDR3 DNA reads TGTGCCAGCAGTTTATCGGCGGGGGTTTATGGCTACACCTTC.

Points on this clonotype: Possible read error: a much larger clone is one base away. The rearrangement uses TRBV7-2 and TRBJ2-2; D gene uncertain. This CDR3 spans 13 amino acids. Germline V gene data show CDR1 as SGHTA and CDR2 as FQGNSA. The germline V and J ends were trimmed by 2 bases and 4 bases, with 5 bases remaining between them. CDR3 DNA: TGTGCCAGCAGCTTATCGACCACCGGGGAGCTGTTTTTT. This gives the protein CASSLSTTGELFF. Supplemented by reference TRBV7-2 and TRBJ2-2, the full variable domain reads GAGVSQSPSNKVTEKGKDVELRCDPISGHTALYWYRQSLGQGLEFLIYFQGNSAPDKSGLPSDRFSAERTGGSVSTLTIQRTQQEDSAVYLCASSLSTTGELFFGEGSRLTVL.

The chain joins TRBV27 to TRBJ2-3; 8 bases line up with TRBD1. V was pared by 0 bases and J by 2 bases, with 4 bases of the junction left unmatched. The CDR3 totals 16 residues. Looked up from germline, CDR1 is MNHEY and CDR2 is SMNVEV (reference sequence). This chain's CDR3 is CASSLSLDRVTDTQYF. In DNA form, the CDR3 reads TGTGCCAGCAGTTTATCGTTGGACAGGGTCACAGATACGCAGTATTTT.

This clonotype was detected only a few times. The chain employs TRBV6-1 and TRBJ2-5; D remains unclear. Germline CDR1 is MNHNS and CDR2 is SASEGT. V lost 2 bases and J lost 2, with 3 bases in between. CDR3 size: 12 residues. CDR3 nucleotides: TGTGCCAGCAGTGAACAACAAGAGACCCAGTACTTC. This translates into CASSEQQETQYF.

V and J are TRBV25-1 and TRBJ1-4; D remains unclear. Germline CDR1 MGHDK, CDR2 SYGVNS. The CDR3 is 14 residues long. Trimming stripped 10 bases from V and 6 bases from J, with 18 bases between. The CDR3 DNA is TGTGCCACCCAAAGAGGATCGGGCCATGAAAAACTGTTTTTT. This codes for CATQRGSGHEKLFF.

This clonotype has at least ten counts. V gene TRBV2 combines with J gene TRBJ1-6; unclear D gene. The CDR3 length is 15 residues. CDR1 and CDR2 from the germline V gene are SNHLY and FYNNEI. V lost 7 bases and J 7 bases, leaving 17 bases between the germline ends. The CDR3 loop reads CASKKDELYNSPLHF. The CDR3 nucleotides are TGTGCCAGCAAGAAGGACGAGTTATACAATTCACCCCTCCACTTT.

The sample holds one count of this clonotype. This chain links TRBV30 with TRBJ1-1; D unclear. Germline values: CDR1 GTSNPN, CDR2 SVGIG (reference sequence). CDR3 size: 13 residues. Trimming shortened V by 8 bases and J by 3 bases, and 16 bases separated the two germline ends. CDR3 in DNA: TGTGCCAGCAGTGGGTCCCTGGACACTGAAGCTTTCTTT. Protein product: CASSGSLDTEAFF.

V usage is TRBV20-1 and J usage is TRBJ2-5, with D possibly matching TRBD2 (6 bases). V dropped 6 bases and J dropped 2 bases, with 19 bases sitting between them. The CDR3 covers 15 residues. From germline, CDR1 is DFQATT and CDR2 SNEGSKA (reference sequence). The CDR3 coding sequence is TGCAGTGCCAGTACTGCGTCCGCGGGGCAAGAGACCCAGTACTTC. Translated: CSASTASAGQETQYF.

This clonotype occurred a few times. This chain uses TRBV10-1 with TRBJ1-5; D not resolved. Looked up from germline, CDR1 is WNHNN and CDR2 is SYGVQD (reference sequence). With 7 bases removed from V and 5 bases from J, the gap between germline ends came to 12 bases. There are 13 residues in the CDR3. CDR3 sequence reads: CASKRTVDQPQHF. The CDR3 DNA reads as TGCGCCAGCAAGAGGACCGTTGATCAGCCCCAGCATTTT.

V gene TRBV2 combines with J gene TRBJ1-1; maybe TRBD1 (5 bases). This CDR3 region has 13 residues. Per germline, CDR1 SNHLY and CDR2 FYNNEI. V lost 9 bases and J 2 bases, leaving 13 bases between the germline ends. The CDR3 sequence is CASFRVSNTEAFF. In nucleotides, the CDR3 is TGTGCCAGTTTCAGGGTTAGTAACACTGAAGCTTTCTTT.

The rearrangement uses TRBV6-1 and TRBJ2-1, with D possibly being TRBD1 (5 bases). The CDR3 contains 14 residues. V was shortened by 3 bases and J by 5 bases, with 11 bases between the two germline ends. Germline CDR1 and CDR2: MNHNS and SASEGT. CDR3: CASSEGLQNNEQFF. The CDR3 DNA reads TGTGCCAGCAGTGAGGGGCTACAAAACAATGAGCAGTTCTTC.

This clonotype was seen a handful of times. Here the CDR3 DNA reads TGTGCCAGTAGCGACAGGGGTCGGAACACTGAAGCTTTCTTT. Translation gives CASSDRGRNTEAFF. The chain is built from TRBV19 and TRBJ1-1; TRBD1 matches at 8 bases. J lost 1 base, V lost 6 bases, and 4 bases had no gene match. The germline V gene has CDR1 LNHDA and CDR2 SQIVND (reference sequence). The CDR3 has 14 residues. The full variable domain, with the rest looked up from reference TRBV19 and TRBJ1-1, is DGGITQSPKYLFRKEGQNVTLSCEQNLNHDAMYWYRQDPGQGLRLIYYSQIVNDFQKGDIAEGYSVSREKKESFPLTVTSAQKNPTAFYLCASSDRGRNTEAFFGQGTRLTVV.

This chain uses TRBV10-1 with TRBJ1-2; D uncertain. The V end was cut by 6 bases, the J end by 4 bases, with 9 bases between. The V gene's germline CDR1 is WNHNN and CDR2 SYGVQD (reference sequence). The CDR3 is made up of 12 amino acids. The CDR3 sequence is CASSQGLYGYTF. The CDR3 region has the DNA TGCGCCAGCAGCCAAGGCCTCTATGGCTACACCTTC.

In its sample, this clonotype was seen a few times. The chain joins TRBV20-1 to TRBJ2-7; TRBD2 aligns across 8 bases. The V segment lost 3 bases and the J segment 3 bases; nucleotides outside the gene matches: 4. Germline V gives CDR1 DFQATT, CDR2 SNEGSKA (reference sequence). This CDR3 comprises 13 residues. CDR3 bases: TGCAGTGCTAGTTTTGGGACTAGCTACGAGCAGTACTTC. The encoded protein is CSASFGTSYEQYF.

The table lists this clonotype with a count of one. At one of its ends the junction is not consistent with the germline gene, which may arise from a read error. The CDR3 spells CATSDLNRGTGELFF. CDR3 DNA sequence: TGTGCCACCAGTGATTTGAACAGGGGTACCGGGGAGCTGTTTTTT. This sequence joins TRBV2 and TRBJ2-2, with 7 bases aligning to TRBD1. The germline V gene encodes CDR1 SNHLY and CDR2 FYNNEI. This CDR3 region has 15 residues.

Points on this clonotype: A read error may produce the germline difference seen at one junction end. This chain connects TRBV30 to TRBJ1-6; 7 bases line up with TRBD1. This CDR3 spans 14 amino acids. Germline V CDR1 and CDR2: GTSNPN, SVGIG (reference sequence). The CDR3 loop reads CASSSGQHNSPLHF. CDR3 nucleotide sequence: TGCGCCAGCAGTTCGGGACAGCATAATTCACCCCTCCACTTT.

Here the CDR3 DNA reads TGTGCCAGCAGCCAAGCCGTGGTCGGGGAGCTGTTTTTT. This codes for CASSQAVVGELFF. This chain uses TRBV11-2 with TRBJ2-2, with no clear D. The germline V gene has CDR1 SGHAT and CDR2 FQNNGV. CDR3 length: 13 amino acids. Trimming took off 5 bases at V and 7 bases at J, with 11 bases between the two ends.